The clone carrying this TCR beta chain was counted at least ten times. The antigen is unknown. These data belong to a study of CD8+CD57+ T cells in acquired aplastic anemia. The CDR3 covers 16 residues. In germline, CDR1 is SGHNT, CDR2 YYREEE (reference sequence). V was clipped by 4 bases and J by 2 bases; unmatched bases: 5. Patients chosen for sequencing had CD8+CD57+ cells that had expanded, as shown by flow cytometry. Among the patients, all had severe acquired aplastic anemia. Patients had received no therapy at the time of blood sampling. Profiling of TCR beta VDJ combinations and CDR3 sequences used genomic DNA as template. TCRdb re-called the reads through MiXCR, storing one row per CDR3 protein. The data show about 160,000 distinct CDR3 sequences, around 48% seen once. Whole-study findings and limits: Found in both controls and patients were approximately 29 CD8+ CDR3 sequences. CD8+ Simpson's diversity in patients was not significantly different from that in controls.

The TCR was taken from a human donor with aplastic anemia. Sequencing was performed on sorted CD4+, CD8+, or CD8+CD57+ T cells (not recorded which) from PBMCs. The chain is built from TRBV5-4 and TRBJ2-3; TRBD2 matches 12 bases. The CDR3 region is CASSIGLAGFTDTQYF. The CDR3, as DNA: TGTGCCAGCAGCATAGGACTAGCGGGGTTCACAGATACGCAGTATTTT.